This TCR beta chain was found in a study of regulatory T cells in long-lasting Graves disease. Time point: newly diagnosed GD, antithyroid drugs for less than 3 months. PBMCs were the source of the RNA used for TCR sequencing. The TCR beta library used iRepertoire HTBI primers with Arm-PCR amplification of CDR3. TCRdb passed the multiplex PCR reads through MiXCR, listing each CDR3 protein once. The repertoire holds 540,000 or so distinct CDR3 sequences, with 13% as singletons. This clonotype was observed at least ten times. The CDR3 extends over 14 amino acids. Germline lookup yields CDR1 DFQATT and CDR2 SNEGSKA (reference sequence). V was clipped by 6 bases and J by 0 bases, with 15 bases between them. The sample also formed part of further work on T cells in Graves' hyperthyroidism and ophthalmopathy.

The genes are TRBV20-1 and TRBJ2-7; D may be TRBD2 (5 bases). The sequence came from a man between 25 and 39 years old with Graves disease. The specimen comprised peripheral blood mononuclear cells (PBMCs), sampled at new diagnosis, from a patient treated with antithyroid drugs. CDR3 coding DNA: TGCAGTGCCGAGGGTGGGCGGTACTCCTACGAGCAGTACTTC. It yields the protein CSAEGGRYSYEQYF.